This record concerns one T cell receptor beta chain sequence. Antigen specificity is unknown. The data are from a study of OX40 agonist ivuxolimab in advanced cancers. The CDR3 is 13 residues long. The germline gives CDR1 MNHEY, CDR2 SVGAGI. Trimming cost V 5 bases and J 11 bases; bases outside gene matches: 9. The protocol was immunoSEQ multiplex PCR, while the TCRdb copy is restricted to in-frame clones and leaves out a portion. The sample holds approximately 82,000 clones; 70% to 90% are singletons and the top ten take approximately 0.71%. Study-level findings and limits: Nonresponders, in some cases, also had low normalized T-cell clonal expansion.

This clonotype was obtained from an adult with an advanced solid tumor such as melanoma, head and neck, liver or kidney cancer. The source material was CD4+ or CD8+ T cells sorted from blood, sampled in a trial of the OX40 agonist ivuxolimab. V usage is TRBV6-5 and J usage is TRBJ1-1, with TRBD1 matching over 9 bases. The CDR3 region is CASSPPGTGQAFF. The CDR3, as DNA: TGTGCCAGCAGTCCGCCCGGGACAGGGCAGGCTTTCTTT.